The clone carrying this T cell receptor (beta chain) appeared a few times. Germline CDR1 reads SGHRS; CDR2 reads YFSETQ. The CDR3 contains 16 residues. J was trimmed by 1 base and V by 4 bases; bases with no gene match: 8. Together with a sample-barcoded 5' primer, a J-beta primer mix was included in a second PCR lasting roughly 6 to 12 cycles. Sequencing of every sample gave 3 million or more CDR3-containing paired-end reads. One entry per CDR3 protein, called by TCRdb with MiXCR from the 5' RACE reads. The sample records some 1.4 million distinct CDR3 sequences, about 40% being singletons. This sample is part of a study of blood T cells in healthy people across ages. Caucasian individuals from Russia who were healthy and aged about 6 to 100 acted as donors. Approximately 10 milliliters was the volume of peripheral blood drawn from each donor.

Material: blood. The chain employs TRBV5-1 and TRBJ2-5; 9 bases are a match to TRBD1. This TCR was sampled from a woman aged 18-29 years in good health. The CDR3 spells CASSIGQGPFQETQYF. CDR3 nucleotide sequence: TGCGCCAGCAGCATCGGACAGGGGCCCTTCCAAGAGACCCAGTACTTC.